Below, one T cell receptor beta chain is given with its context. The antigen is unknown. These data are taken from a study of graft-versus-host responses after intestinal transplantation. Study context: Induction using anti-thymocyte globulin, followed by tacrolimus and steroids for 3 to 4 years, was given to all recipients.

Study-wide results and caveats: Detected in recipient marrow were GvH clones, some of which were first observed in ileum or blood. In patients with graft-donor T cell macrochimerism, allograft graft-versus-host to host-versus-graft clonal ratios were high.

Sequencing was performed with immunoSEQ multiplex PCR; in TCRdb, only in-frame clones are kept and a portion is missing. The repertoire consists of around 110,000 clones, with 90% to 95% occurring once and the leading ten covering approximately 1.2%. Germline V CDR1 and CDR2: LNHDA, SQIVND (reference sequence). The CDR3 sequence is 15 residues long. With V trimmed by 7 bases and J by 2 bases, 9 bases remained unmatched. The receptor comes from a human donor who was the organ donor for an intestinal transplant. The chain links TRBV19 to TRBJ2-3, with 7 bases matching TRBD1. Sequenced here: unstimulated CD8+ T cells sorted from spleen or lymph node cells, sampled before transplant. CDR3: CASTTLGTDTDTQYF. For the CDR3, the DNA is TGTGCCAGTACTACTCTAGGGACAGACACAGATACGCAGTATTTT.